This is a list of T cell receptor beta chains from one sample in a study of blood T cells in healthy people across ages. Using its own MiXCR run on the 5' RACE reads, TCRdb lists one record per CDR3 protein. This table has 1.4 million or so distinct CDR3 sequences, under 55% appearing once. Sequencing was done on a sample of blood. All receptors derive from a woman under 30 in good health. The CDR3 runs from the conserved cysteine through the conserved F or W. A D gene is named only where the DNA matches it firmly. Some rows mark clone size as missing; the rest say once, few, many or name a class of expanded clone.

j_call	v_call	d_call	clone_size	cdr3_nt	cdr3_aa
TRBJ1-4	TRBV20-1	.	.	TGCAGTGCTAGACCACAGGGAACAGAAAAACTGTTTTTT	CSARPQGTEKLFF
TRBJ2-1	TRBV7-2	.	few	TGTGCCAGCAGCTTCTTTTGGCAGACTGAGCAGTTCTTC	CASSFFWQTEQFF
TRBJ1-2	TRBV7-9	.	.	TGTGCCAGCAGCACGATAACGGGAGGGGTGGATGGCTACACCTTC	CASSTITGGVDGYTF
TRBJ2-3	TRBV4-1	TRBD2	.	TGCGCCAGCAGCCCAAAGGGGGTACTAGCGGGGGATACGCAGTATTTT	CASSPKGVLAGDTQYF
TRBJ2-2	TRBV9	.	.	TGTGCCAGCAGCGTAGTGGTGGCATTAAACACCGGGGAGCTGTTTTTT	CASSVVVALNTGELFF
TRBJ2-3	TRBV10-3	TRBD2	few	TGTGCCATCAGGGCGGGAGAACGGGGCACAGATACGCAGTATTTT	CAIRAGERGTDTQYF
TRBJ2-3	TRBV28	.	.	TGTGCCAGCAGTTCCCCCGGGACAATCACAGATACGCAGTATTTT	CASSSPGTITDTQYF
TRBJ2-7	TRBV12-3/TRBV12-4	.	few	TGTGCCAGCAGTTTCCGCTGGGCCTACGAGCAGTACTTC	CASSFRWAYEQYF
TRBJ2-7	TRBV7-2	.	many	TGTGCCAGCAGCTTACGGGGGAGCGAGCAGTACTTC	CASSLRGSEQYF
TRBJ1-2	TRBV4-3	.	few	TGCGCCAGCAGCGATCTTAGGGGGGGACCTAACTATGGCTACACCTTC	CASSDLRGGPNYGYTF
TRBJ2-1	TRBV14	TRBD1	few	TGTGCCAGCAGCCAATGGGACAGGGGGCTAGCGGGGACTTATGAGCAGTTCTTC	CASSQWDRGLAGTYEQFF
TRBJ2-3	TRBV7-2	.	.	TGTGCCCGCAGCACCTCACGAACCAGAGATACGCAGTATTTT	CARSTSRTRDTQYF
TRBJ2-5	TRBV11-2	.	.	TGTGCCAGCAGCCCATGGCGGACCCAAGAGACCCAGTACTTC	CASSPWRTQETQYF
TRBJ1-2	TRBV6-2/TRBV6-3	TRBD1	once	TGTGCCAGCAGTCCCGGGACAGTACACTTTGGCTACACCTTC	CASSPGTVHFGYTF
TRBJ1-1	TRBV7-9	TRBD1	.	TGTGCCAGCAGCACGACAGGGACGTCCAGAACTTTCTTT	CASSTTGTSRTFF
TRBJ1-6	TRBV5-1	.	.	TGCGCCAGCAGCCCTGCCCCGGGGGCCGTAGGTTCACCCCTCCACTTT	CASSPAPGAVGSPLHF
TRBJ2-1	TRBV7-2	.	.	TGTGCCAGCAGCTTAGTTCCGGACTTCTACGATGAGCAGTTCTTC	CASSLVPDFYDEQFF
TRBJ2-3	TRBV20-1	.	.	TGCAGTGCTAGAGATGGGAGAGTAGATACGCAGTATTTT	CSARDGRVDTQYF
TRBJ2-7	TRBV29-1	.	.	TGCAGCGTTGAACCCCGAAGAACCTACAATGAGCAGTACTTC	CSVEPRRTYNEQYF
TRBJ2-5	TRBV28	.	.	TGTGCCAGCAAACCCCCAGGCTCGAGGCAGACCCAGTACTTC	CASKPPGSRQTQYF
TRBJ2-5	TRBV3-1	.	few	TGTGCCAGCAGCCAAGTGCTAACCCTCCAAGAGACCCAGTACTTC	CASSQVLTLQETQYF
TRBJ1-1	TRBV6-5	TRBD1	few	TGTGCCAGCAGTCACGCCGACAGGGTGCCCACTGAAGCTTTCTTT	CASSHADRVPTEAFF
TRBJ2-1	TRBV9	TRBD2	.	TGTGCCAGCAGCGTGGGGGGACTAGCGGGGACCAATGAGCAGTTCTTC	CASSVGGLAGTNEQFF
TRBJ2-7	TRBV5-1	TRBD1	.	TGCGCCAGCAGCCATTCCGACAGGGCCAATGAGCAGTACTTC	CASSHSDRANEQYF
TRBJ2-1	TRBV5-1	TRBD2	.	TGCGCCAGCAGCTTGGTGGGGACTAAGATGGACGAGCAGTTCTTC	CASSLVGTKMDEQFF
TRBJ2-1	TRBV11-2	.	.	TGTGCCAGCAGCATAGGGGTGGGCTATTACAATGTGCAGTTCTTC	CASSIGVGYYNVQFF
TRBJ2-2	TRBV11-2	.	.	TGTGCCAGCAGCGCCCCTCGGGGCCCCATCGTAAACACCGGGGAGCTGTTTTTT	CASSAPRGPIVNTGELFF
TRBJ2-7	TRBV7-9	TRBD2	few	TGTGCCAGCAGCTTAGCGACTAGCGGGGGGCCCTACGAGCAGTACTTC	CASSLATSGGPYEQYF
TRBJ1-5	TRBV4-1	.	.	TGCGCCAGCAGCCAATCCGGGGCTGGGGATCTTTTTAATCAGCCCCAGCATTTT	CASSQSGAGDLFNQPQHF
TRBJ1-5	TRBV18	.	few	TGTGCCAGCTCACCGTACAGGGATAATCAGCCCCAGCATTTT	CASSPYRDNQPQHF
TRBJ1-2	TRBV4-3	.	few	TGCGCCAGCAGCCAAACCGTCGGGCAGGGGTCCCGCTACACCTTC	CASSQTVGQGSRYTF
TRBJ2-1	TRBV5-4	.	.	TGTGCCAGCAGCGACACCCGAGGAATATACAATGAGCAGTTCTTC	CASSDTRGIYNEQFF
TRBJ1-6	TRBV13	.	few	TGTGCCAGCAGCCGTGGGGTGGAGGGATTGGGTTCACCCCTCCACTTT	CASSRGVEGLGSPLHF
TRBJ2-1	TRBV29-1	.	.	TGCGGCGTTGACCCGGGACCTCTCGGCAATGAGCAGTTCTTC	CGVDPGPLGNEQFF